The 12 T cell receptor beta chains presented below share a single source sample, sequenced in a study of control samples from healthy donors and cancer patients. The table came from immunoSEQ multiplex PCR; TCRdb's copy has only in-frame clones and leaves some out. The data show some 200,000 clones, 91% seen once. Sequenced material: blood. The receptors shown here come from a woman in her twenties or thirties in good health.

This clone was recorded once. The chain combines TRBV6-5 with TRBJ1-3, with 7 bases aligning to TRBD1. Germline CDR1 MNHEY, CDR2 SVGAGI. V shed 5 bases, J shed 2 bases, and the junction held 3 bases outside the gene matches. The CDR3 is 14 residues long. This CDR3 is CASSPTGTGNTIYF. The CDR3 region has the DNA TGTGCCAGCAGTCCGACAGGGACTGGAAACACCATATATTTT.

As to this clone: Other DNA sequences in this specimen translate into the identical CDR3. The J gene is TRBJ2-5, the V gene TRBV7-2; D is tentatively TRBD1 or TRBD2 (5 bases each). CDR3 length: 14 residues. The germline V and J ends were trimmed by 0 bases and 1 base, with 6 bases remaining between them. Germline CDR1 and CDR2: SGHTA and FQGNSA. The CDR3 here is CASSLAGPQETQYF. CDR3 coding DNA: TGTGCCAGCAGCTTAGCGGGACCCCAAGAGACCCAGTACTTC.

This clone was observed a single time. V gene TRBV4-1 combines with J gene TRBJ2-6; D not resolved. This CDR3 has 17 residues. V was shortened by 3 bases and J by 0 bases, with 12 bases between the two germline ends. CDR1 is MGHRA, CDR2 YSYEKL, per germline. CDR3 DNA sequence: TGCGCCAGCAGCCATCCGCTTCTGTACTCTGGGGCCAACGTCCTGACTTTC. The encoded protein is CASSHPLLYSGANVLTF.

The chain has TRBV7-2 and TRBJ1-1; D gene unclear. The CDR3 spans 13 residues. The ends were cut back, 5 bases at V and 3 bases at J, with 10 bases in the middle. CDR1 is SGHTA, CDR2 FQGNSA, per germline. This CDR3 reads CASSPRPDTEAFF. In DNA, the CDR3 is TGTGCCAGCAGCCCCCGCCCGGACACTGAAGCTTTCTTT.

The gene calls are TRBV11-2 and TRBJ2-2; 9 bases fit TRBD2. The J segment lost 4 bases and the V segment lost 4 bases, leaving 7 bases of the junction unmatched. CDR1 is SGHAT, CDR2 FQNNGV, per germline. CDR3 length: 16 amino acids. CDR3 sequence reads: CASSSGLATGTGELFF. In nucleotides, the CDR3 is TGTGCCAGCAGCTCCGGACTAGCGACGGGCACCGGGGAGCTGTTTTTT.

This chain links TRBV27 with TRBJ1-2; 7 nucleotides agree with TRBD1. In germline, CDR1 is MNHEY, CDR2 SMNVEV (reference sequence). This CDR3 contains 13 residues. With 2 bases clipped from V and 8 bases from J, the junction kept 5 bases outside the gene matches. The CDR3 nucleotides are TGTGCCAGCAGTTTAACCGGACAGGAGGGCTACACCTTC. Translating it yields CASSLTGQEGYTF.

The chain uses TRBV28 and TRBJ1-1; D may be TRBD1 (5 bases). CDR1 is MDHEN and CDR2 is SYDVKM in the germline V gene. Trimming left V 2 bases short and J 0 bases short, with 13 bases between. The CDR3 is 16 amino acids. CDR3 DNA sequence: TGTGCCAGCAGTTTACAGGGAAAGGGGTTGAACACTGAAGCTTTCTTT. This translates into CASSLQGKGLNTEAFF.

The rearrangement joins TRBV4-2 to TRBJ2-1, with D tentatively TRBD1 or TRBD2 (6 bases each). This CDR3 is 17 amino acids long. From germline, CDR1 is LGHNA and CDR2 YNFKEQ. The ends were cut back, 1 base at V and 0 bases at J, with 13 bases in the middle. The CDR3 spells CASSQVRGASSYNEQFF. The CDR3 DNA is TGTGCCAGCAGCCAAGTGAGGGGGGCGAGCTCCTACAATGAGCAGTTCTTC.

The gene calls are TRBV6-4 and TRBJ2-2; 9 bases map to TRBD1. Trimming cost V 6 bases and J 4 bases; bases outside gene matches: 3. The CDR3 extends over 14 amino acids. The germline V gene encodes CDR1 MRHNA and CDR2 SNTAGT. DNA of the CDR3: TGTGCCAGCAGGGGACAGGGATCCACCGGGGAGCTGTTTTTT. Its protein is CASRGQGSTGELFF.

The V call is TRBV5-1, the J call TRBJ1-1; D perhaps matches TRBD1 (5 bases). This CDR3 comprises 14 residues. CDR1 and CDR2 (germline): SGHRS, YFSETQ. The V and J ends lost 4 bases and 0 bases respectively, with 10 bases between them. For the CDR3, the DNA is TGCGCCAGCAGCCGACAGAGCCTGAACACTGAAGCTTTCTTT. The encoded protein is CASSRQSLNTEAFF.

This clone was picked up a small number of times. The chain joins TRBV28 to TRBJ2-3; 13 nucleotides align to TRBD2. J was trimmed by 3 bases and V by 5 bases; bases with no gene match: 2. This CDR3 has 15 amino acids. Germline values: CDR1 MDHEN, CDR2 SYDVKM. CDR3 loop: CASSRLAGGTDTQYF. In nucleotides, the CDR3 is TGTGCCAGCAGTAGACTAGCGGGAGGTACAGATACGCAGTATTTT.

J is TRBJ1-3 and V is TRBV7-8; D is uncertain. Trimming shortened V by 6 bases and J by 4 bases, and 7 bases separated the two germline ends. The CDR3 loop spans 12 amino acids. Germline CDR1 SGHVS, CDR2 FQNEAQ. This CDR3 is CASRRSGNTIYF. The CDR3 region has the DNA TGTGCCAGCAGGAGATCCGGAAACACCATATATTTT.